This TCR beta chain emerged from a study of cytomegalovirus exposure and HLA in healthy donors. About the study: A preliminary data release comprised tens of millions of unique TCRs obtained from HLA-typed donors.

Study conclusions and caveats: An Asian-associated ancestry cluster reportedly showed fewer N-insertions than the approximately 690-donor mean in a later analysis.

Both 60 Vbeta primers and 13 Jbeta primers went into the PCR. Sequencing used immunoSEQ multiplex PCR; TCRdb keeps in-frame clones, though not all of them. The sample lists some 130,000 clones, roughly three quarters occurring once. V shed 5 bases and J shed 5 bases, with 28 bases lying between them. There are 18 residues in the CDR3. Germline CDR1 SGHRS, CDR2 YFSETQ. As for this clone: Its antigen is not identified.

The sequenced sample was PBMCs. The chain has TRBV5-1 and TRBJ2-5, with D possibly being TRBD1 (7 bases). This sequence was found in a man between 25 and 39 years old in good health and CMV-seronegative. Here the CDR3 DNA reads TGCGCCAGCAGGGGGGGCGTGACAGGGAGACCAGATCTGGAGACCCAGTACTTC. Amino acid sequence: CASRGGVTGRPDLETQYF.